This TCR beta chain was captured in a study of shared clonotypes between healthy human individuals. Study in general: The cohort had a couple of women and a few men, ages 18 to 49.

Worth noting for this clone: Its antigen remains unidentified.

The V gene's germline CDR1 is SNHLY and CDR2 FYNNEI. This CDR3 comprises 13 residues. V was shortened by 3 bases and J by 2 bases, with 5 bases between the two germline ends. Genomic DNA of unsorted samples came from some 90 million PBMCs. Every subset's genomic DNA went evenly onto several immunoSEQ plates. The protocol was immunoSEQ multiplex PCR, while the TCRdb copy is restricted to in-frame clones and leaves out a portion. The table has about 460,000 clones, 77% seen once. Findings and limits, study-wide: How much donors shared clonotypes was expected to be affected by sequencing depth.

V usage is TRBV2 and J usage is TRBJ1-5, with D perhaps matching TRBD1 (5 bases). Sequencing was carried out using PBMCs. The receptor was isolated from a woman aged 35 to 49 in good health. Some clones in this sample may be carry-over from other donors' samples. Here the CDR3 DNA reads TGTGCCAGCAGTGAGACAGGCAATCAGCCCCAGCATTTT. It specifies CASSETGNQPQHF.